This T cell receptor (beta chain) was obtained from a study of blood T cell repertoires in COVID-19. Background on the study: The samples span acute and convalescent COVID-19 from the United States, Italy and Spain. Sources were T cells, B-cell-depleted T cells, or PBMCs; the material itself was cDNA or gDNA.

Study processing details: Estimation of nucleated cell counts relied on the amplification of reference gene primers. The assay was immunoSEQ multiplex PCR, and TCRdb's table has in-frame clones only and misses some. That table gives V, J and clone size, and the DNA gave D and trimming. The sample comprises 84,000 or so clones, approximately 82% of which are singletons, and more than 1% rests with the top ten. The sequence came from an elderly woman with acute or convalescent COVID-19. The sequencing sample was made of peripheral blood.

The CDR3 here is CSTRDRRAGELFF. The CDR3 DNA sequence: TGCAGCACCCGGGACAGGAGGGCCGGGGAGCTGTTTTTT. The gene calls are TRBV29-1 and TRBJ2-2; TRBD1 aligns across 8 bases. V was pared by 8 bases and J by 6 bases, with 8 bases of the junction left unmatched. Germline V gene data show CDR1 as SQVTM and CDR2 as ANQGSEA. The CDR3 extends over 13 amino acids.